The rows below give T cell receptor beta chains drawn from one sample of a study of T cells in Graves' hyperthyroidism and ophthalmopathy. Each CDR3 protein gets one entry after TCRdb re-called the multiplex PCR reads with MiXCR. This sample yields 750,000 to 950,000 distinct CDR3 sequences, of which roughly 37% are seen a single time; approximately 10% belongs to the top ten. The sequencing input was blood. The receptors stem from a young man with Graves' hyperthyroidism. CDR3s include the opening cysteine and the closing phenylalanine or tryptophan. A D gene is named only where the DNA matches it firmly. A row's size may be missing; if present it is once, few, many or a size class.

J gene,clone size,D gene,V gene,CDR3 protein,CDR3 DNA
TRBJ1-6,NA,TRBD1,TRBV10-3,CASRQGQYNSPLHF,TGTGCCAGCAGGCAGGGACAGTATAATTCACCCCTCCACTTT
TRBJ1-6,few,NA,TRBV20-1,CSARTRGGRDSPLHF,TGCAGTGCTAGGACTCGTGGCGGCCGGGATTCACCCCTCCACTTT
TRBJ2-7,NA,NA,TRBV20-1,CSARDGTGVYEQYF,TGCAGTGCTAGAGATGGAACAGGAGTTTACGAGCAGTACTTC
TRBJ1-6,NA,TRBD1,TRBV25-1,CASFGTVRVGPLHF,TGTGCCAGCTTTGGGACAGTCCGAGTGGGACCCCTCCACTTT
TRBJ2-7,few,TRBD2,TRBV4-3,CASSQGLAGVAEQYF,TGCGCCAGCAGCCAGGGACTAGCGGGAGTAGCCGAGCAGTACTTC
TRBJ1-1,many,NA,TRBV5-6,CASSPGTQEPEAFF,TGTGCCAGCAGCCCAGGGACCCAAGAGCCTGAAGCTTTCTTT
TRBJ2-7,NA,NA,TRBV29-1,CSAVAGTSYEQYF,TGCAGCGCCGTTGCCGGGACCTCCTACGAGCAGTACTTC
TRBJ1-2,NA,TRBD1,TRBV20-1,CSARPDRDLRYGYTF,TGCAGTGCTCGACCAGACAGGGACCTCCGCTATGGCTACACCTTC
TRBJ1-1,few,NA,TRBV7-2,CASSLDWGARDTEAFF,TGTGCCAGCAGCTTAGATTGGGGGGCGCGGGACACTGAAGCTTTCTTT
TRBJ1-3,few,TRBD1,TRBV7-9,CASTSSRGLSGNTIYF,TGTGCCAGCACCTCGAGCAGGGGGCTTTCTGGAAACACCATATATTTT
TRBJ2-7,NA,NA,TRBV5-6,CASSKTRTAFFHEQYF,TGTGCCAGCAGCAAGACGAGGACAGCCTTTTTCCACGAGCAGTACTTC
TRBJ1-5,NA,TRBD1,TRBV20-1,CSATKTGTGQPQHF,TGCAGTGCTACCAAGACAGGGACGGGACAGCCCCAGCATTTT
TRBJ1-5,few,NA,TRBV7-8,CASTLSRQRGNQPQHF,TGTGCCAGCACCCTCAGCCGGCAGAGGGGGAATCAGCCCCAGCATTTT
TRBJ2-2,many,NA,TRBV29-1,CSVVLWDTGELFF,TGCAGCGTGGTTCTGTGGGACACCGGGGAGCTGTTTTTT
TRBJ1-5,many,NA,TRBV6-6,CASGRDGSNQPQHF,TGTGCCAGCGGCCGGGACGGTAGCAATCAGCCCCAGCATTTT
TRBJ2-6,many,NA,TRBV4-2,CASSLTDGGANVLTF,TGTGCCAGCAGCCTCACGGATGGAGGGGCCAACGTCCTGACTTTC
TRBJ1-1,many,NA,TRBV10-2,CASRGTDSGTEAFF,TGCGCCAGCAGGGGGACGGACTCTGGGACTGAAGCTTTCTTT
TRBJ1-2,NA,NA,TRBV6-5,CASSYSRAAVYGYTF,TGTGCCAGCAGTTACTCGAGGGCAGCGGTCTATGGCTACACCTTC
TRBJ1-5,NA,NA,TRBV20-1,CSASREITGNQSQHF,TGCAGTGCTAGTCGGGAGATTACAGGGAATCAGTCCCAGCATTTT
TRBJ2-7,few,TRBD2,TRBV20-1,CSALPLAGDRIGEQYF,TGCAGTGCCCTCCCCCTAGCGGGAGATAGGATCGGGGAGCAGTACTTC
TRBJ2-3,NA,TRBD2,TRBV24-1,CATSDLSGLDTDTQYF,TGTGCCACCAGTGATTTGTCCGGACTAGACACAGATACGCAGTATTTT
TRBJ2-5,few,NA,TRBV7-2,CASSQAGWEETQCF,TGTGCCAGCAGTCAGGCAGGGTGGGAAGAGACCCAGTGCTTC
TRBJ1-1,NA,NA,TRBV7-9,CASSKIQGLGTEALF,TGTGCCAGCAGCAAGATACAGGGTCTGGGCACTGAAGCTCTCTTT
TRBJ2-5,few,NA,TRBV7-2,CASSLGGWQQETQYF,TGTGCCAGCAGCTTAGGTGGGTGGCAGCAAGAGACCCAGTACTTC
TRBJ2-5,many,TRBD1,TRBV15,CATSDGTGGVTQYF,TGTGCCACCAGCGACGGGACAGGGGGGGTGACCCAGTACTTC
TRBJ2-7,many,NA,TRBV10-3,CAISGHQDREGLEQYF,TGTGCCATCAGTGGTCATCAGGACCGAGAAGGACTCGAGCAGTACTTC
TRBJ1-5,few,TRBD1,TRBV7-2,CASSFGQGAGQPQHF,TGTGCCAGCAGCTTTGGACAGGGGGCCGGCCAGCCCCAGCATTTT
TRBJ1-2,NA,NA,TRBV2,CAGGTYGYTF,TGTGCCGGGGGGACCTATGGCTACACCTTC
TRBJ2-5,many,NA,TRBV20-1,CSAPGMETQYF,TGCAGTGCCCCAGGGATGGAGACCCAGTACTTC
TRBJ2-5,few,NA,TRBV7-9,CASSFRSETQYF,TGTGCCAGCAGCTTCAGGTCGGAGACCCAGTACTTC
TRBJ2-6,NA,NA,TRBV29-1,CSSPGVALSGANVLTF,TGCAGCAGTCCAGGGGTGGCGCTCTCTGGGGCCAACGTCCTGACTTTC
TRBJ1-2,NA,TRBD1,TRBV29-1,CSVGQGAYGYTF,TGCAGCGTAGGACAGGGGGCTTATGGCTACACCTTC
TRBJ1-5,few,TRBD1,TRBV10-3,CASSATGDINQPQHF,TGTGCCAGCAGTGCAACAGGGGACATCAATCAGCCCCAGCATTTT
TRBJ2-5,many,NA,TRBV4-2,CASSPSMGTQYF,TGTGCCAGCAGCCCTTCAATGGGGACCCAGTACTTC
TRBJ1-5,NA,NA,TRBV5-5,CASSLGAHPQHF,TGTGCCAGCAGCTTGGGGGCACATCCCCAGCATTTT
TRBJ2-2,many,TRBD2,TRBV7-3,CASELAGGGGELFF,TGTGCCAGCGAACTAGCGGGAGGCGGCGGGGAGCTGTTTTTT
TRBJ1-5,few,NA,TRBV6-1,CAAGGGRETQHF,TGTGCAGCCGGCGGAGGGAGAGAGACCCAGCATTTT
TRBJ1-1,few,NA,TRBV12-3/TRBV12-4,CASSLRLTTEAFF,TGTGCCAGCAGTTTGAGATTAACAACTGAAGCTTTCTTT
TRBJ2-7,few,TRBD1,TRBV13,CASSFPDRTYEQYF,TGTGCCAGCAGCTTTCCGGACAGGACCTACGAGCAGTACTTC
TRBJ1-1,NA,TRBD1,TRBV7-9,CASSLGQGSAEAFF,TGTGCCAGCAGCTTGGGACAGGGATCGGCTGAAGCTTTCTTT
TRBJ2-5,NA,NA,TRBV5-6,CASSLAYAPQETQYF,TGTGCCAGCAGCTTGGCCTACGCTCCACAAGAGACCCAGTACTTC
TRBJ1-1,few,NA,TRBV19,CASLPRRDLNTEAFF,TGTGCCAGCCTCCCCCGAAGGGACTTGAACACTGAAGCTTTCTTT
TRBJ2-7,NA,TRBD2,TRBV7-3,CASSFSGPADEQYF,TGTGCCAGCAGCTTTAGCGGGCCAGCCGACGAGCAGTACTTC
TRBJ2-6,many,NA,TRBV29-1,CSVEDHAGELYGGANVLTF,TGCAGCGTTGAAGATCACGCAGGGGAATTGTACGGTGGGGCCAACGTCCTGACTTTC
TRBJ1-2,NA,NA,TRBV6-5,CASSLTGLDGDTF,TGTGCCAGCAGTTTAACCGGGTTGGATGGCGACACCTTC
TRBJ2-7,few,NA,TRBV7-2,CASSLLQSSYEQYF,TGTGCCAGCAGCTTACTACAGAGCTCCTACGAGCAGTACTTC
TRBJ1-1,few,NA,TRBV5-4,CASSRLGDGGTEAFF,TGTGCCAGCAGCCGGCTAGGGGATGGGGGCACTGAAGCTTTCTTT
TRBJ2-7,NA,TRBD2,TRBV5-1,CASSGTSRFEQYF,TGCGCCAGCTCCGGGACTAGCCGATTCGAGCAGTACTTC
TRBJ2-7,NA,TRBD2,TRBV7-8,CASSRGVPSGGPYEQYF,TGTGCCAGCAGCCGGGGGGTCCCGAGCGGGGGTCCCTACGAGCAGTACTTC
TRBJ2-7,few,TRBD2,TRBV7-3,CASSLAVAGGSREQYF,TGTGCCAGCAGCTTAGCAGTAGCGGGGGGTTCGCGGGAGCAGTACTTC
TRBJ1-1,many,NA,TRBV9,CASSASTVGGTEAFF,TGTGCCAGCAGCGCAAGTACCGTAGGTGGCACTGAAGCTTTCTTT
TRBJ1-6,once,NA,TRBV11-2,CASSAPGQHSPLHF,TGTGCCAGCAGCGCCCCCGGACAGCATTCACCCCTCCACTTT